Below are 9 T cell receptor beta chains sequenced from a single sample in a study of blood T cell repertoires in COVID-19. The data were produced by immunoSEQ multiplex PCR, yet TCRdb's version contains in-frame clones alone and is incomplete. Of 180,000 or so clones listed, 75% to 90% were seen once; the top ten hold 6.7%. The source material was peripheral blood. The receptor source for this set is a man in his forties or fifties with acute or convalescent COVID-19.

The rearrangement uses TRBV7-9 and TRBJ1-3; D is undetermined. Per germline, CDR1 SEHNR and CDR2 FQNEAQ (reference sequence). The V and J ends lost 5 bases and 0 bases respectively, with 11 bases between them. CDR3 size: 15 residues. In DNA, the CDR3 is TGTGCCAGCAGCCCCGAGACTCACTCTGGAAACACCATATATTTT. This translates into CASSPETHSGNTIYF.

The gene calls are TRBV9 and TRBJ2-3; 11 positions match TRBD2. Trimming at V came to 3 bases and at J to 0 bases, leaving 9 bases not matched to a gene. The CDR3 spans 18 residues. Germline lookup yields CDR1 SGDLS and CDR2 YYNGEE. The CDR3 DNA follows: TGTGCCAGCAGCGCCCCCTTACTAGCGGGGGCTAGCACAGATACGCAGTATTTT. Translated: CASSAPLLAGASTDTQYF.

This clone was seen once. The V gene is TRBV5-5, the J gene TRBJ1-1, with a weak D call TRBD1 (6 bases). The V and J ends lost 0 bases and 1 base respectively, with 10 bases between them. From germline, CDR1 is SGHKS and CDR2 YYEKEE (reference sequence). CDR3 length equals 15 residues. CDR3 loop: CASSLEGDPNTEAFF. DNA of the CDR3: TGTGCCAGCAGCTTGGAGGGGGACCCGAACACTGAAGCTTTCTTT.

The chain couples TRBV5-5 to TRBJ2-1; TRBD2 agrees at 10 bases. CDR1 SGHKS and CDR2 YYEKEE come from the germline V gene (reference sequence). Trimming took 3 bases from V and 9 from J; bases not matched to a gene: 18. The CDR3 spans 18 residues. The CDR3 is CASSSEGSSGGLMVEQFF. In DNA form, the CDR3 reads TGTGCCAGCAGCTCGGAGGGGTCTAGCGGGGGCCTGATGGTTGAGCAGTTCTTC.

This sequence joins TRBV27 and TRBJ1-1; 9 nucleotides agree with TRBD1. Trimming removed 6 bases from V and 5 bases from J; junction bases left unmatched: 7. The germline V gene encodes CDR1 MNHEY and CDR2 SMNVEV (reference sequence). This CDR3 region has 14 residues. As DNA, the CDR3 is TGTGCCAGCAGCCTACAGGGGGCGCGGACTGAAGCTTTCTTT. Encoded protein: CASSLQGARTEAFF.

The chain uses TRBV27 and TRBJ2-7; 8 nucleotides match TRBD1. The CDR3 is 14 residues long. The germline V gene encodes CDR1 MNHEY and CDR2 SMNVEV (reference sequence). V shed 0 bases and J 6 bases; nucleotides not matched to a gene: 4. Written as DNA, the CDR3 is TGTGCCAGCAGTTTATCAGGGACAGGCTCCGAGCAGTACTTC. The encoded protein is CASSLSGTGSEQYF.

The V call is TRBV25-1, the J call TRBJ1-4; D not certain. The CDR3 spans 14 residues. V was pared by 5 bases and J by 5 bases, with 12 bases between. Germline assignment: CDR1 MGHDK and CDR2 SYGVNS. This chain's CDR3 is CASSPFGFNEKLFF. The CDR3 DNA reads TGTGCCAGCAGTCCTTTCGGTTTCAATGAAAAACTGTTTTTT.

This chain joins TRBV11-1 and TRBJ1-6; 7 positions match TRBD1. CDR3 length: 18 residues. Germline values: CDR1 SGHAT, CDR2 FQDESV (reference sequence). With 0 bases clipped from V and 0 bases from J, the junction kept 5 bases outside the gene matches. CDR3 nucleotides: TGTGCCAGCAGCTTAGCTTTACAGGGGAGCTCCTATAATTCACCCCTCCACTTT. It codes for CASSLALQGSSYNSPLHF.

CDR3 coding DNA: TGTGCCAGTACCCCGGGGGAATGGGGTATTGAAAAACTGTTTTTT. Its translation is CASTPGEWGIEKLFF. The genes are TRBV19 and TRBJ1-4, with a weak D call TRBD1 (5 bases). Germline V gene sequence: CDR1 LNHDA, CDR2 SQIVND (reference sequence). Trimming left V 7 bases short and J 7 bases short, with 19 bases between. There are 15 residues in the CDR3.